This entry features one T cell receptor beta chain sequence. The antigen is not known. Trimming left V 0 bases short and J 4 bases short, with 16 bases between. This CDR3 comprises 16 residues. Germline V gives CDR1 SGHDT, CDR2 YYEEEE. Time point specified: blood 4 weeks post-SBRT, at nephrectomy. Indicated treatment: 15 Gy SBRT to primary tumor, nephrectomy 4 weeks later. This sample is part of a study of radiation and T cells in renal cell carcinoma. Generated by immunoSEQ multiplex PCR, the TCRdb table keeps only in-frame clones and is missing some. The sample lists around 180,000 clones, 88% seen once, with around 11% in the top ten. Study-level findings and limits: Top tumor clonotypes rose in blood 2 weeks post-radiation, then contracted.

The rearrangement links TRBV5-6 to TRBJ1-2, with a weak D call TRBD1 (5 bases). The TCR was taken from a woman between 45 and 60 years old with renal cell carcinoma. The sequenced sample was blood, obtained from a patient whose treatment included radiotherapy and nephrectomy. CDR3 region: CASSLGVVDSVYGYTF. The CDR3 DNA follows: TGTGCCAGCAGCTTGGGGGTTGTCGACAGTGTCTATGGCTACACCTTC.